This T cell receptor beta chain was sequenced during a study of cytomegalovirus exposure and HLA in healthy donors. At the level of the study: Prior work identified under 130 million unique TCR beta sequences in about 179 million T cells.

PCR involved 60 Vbeta and 13 Jbeta primers. Sequencing used immunoSEQ multiplex PCR; TCRdb keeps in-frame clones, though not all of them. The sample consists of some 62,000 clones, around 87% of them appearing once. Unmatched junction bases numbered 7, after V lost 4 bases and J lost 7 bases. CDR1 SGDLS and CDR2 YYNGEE come from the germline V gene. The CDR3 length is 15 residues. This clonotype was sampled from a man between 18 and 29 years old in good health and CMV-seronegative. Source material: PBMCs. The chain links TRBV9 to TRBJ1-6, with TRBD1 matching 8 bases. The CDR3 DNA reads TGTGCCAGCAGCTTAAGACAGGGGAGGAATTCACCCCTCCACTTT. This codes for CASSLRQGRNSPLHF.